Below, 13 T cell receptor beta chains from the same sample are listed, as sequenced in a study of cytomegalovirus exposure and HLA in healthy donors. Primers: 60 Vbeta forward and 13 Jbeta reverse. The table came from immunoSEQ multiplex PCR; TCRdb's copy has only in-frame clones and leaves some out. Among fewer than 100,000 clones listed, about four fifths were seen once. The sample taken for sequencing was PBMCs. The receptors here all came from a woman aged 35 to 49 in good health and CMV-seropositive.

The chain joins TRBV18 to TRBJ2-7; 8 bases are shared with TRBD1. Germline CDR1 KGHSH, CDR2 LQKENI. V dropped 0 bases and J dropped 5; count of bases not matched to a gene: 9. The CDR3 has 16 residues. CDR3 DNA: TGTGCCAGCTCACCACCTGGGACAGGCTATGGCGACGAGCAGTACTTC. This sequence encodes CASSPPGTGYGDEQYF.

This sequence joins TRBV19 and TRBJ1-2; D is possibly TRBD1 (5 bases). V gave up 2 bases and J gave up 8 bases, with 12 bases separating them. The CDR3 sequence is 13 residues long. Germline-derived CDR1 and CDR2 are LNHDA and SQIVND (reference sequence). The CDR3: CASSIQGAGGYTF. The CDR3 coding sequence is TGTGCCAGTAGTATACAAGGGGCTGGCGGCTACACCTTC.

The chain links TRBV9 to TRBJ2-3; TRBD2 aligns across 9 bases. Germline V gene data show CDR1 as SGDLS and CDR2 as YYNGEE. The CDR3 is 16 amino acids. The V gene end was trimmed by 0 bases and the J gene end by 3 bases; junction bases not matched to a gene: 5. CDR3 in DNA: TGTGCCAGCAGCGTAGCGCTAGCGGGACTTACAGATACGCAGTATTTT. Its translation is CASSVALAGLTDTQYF. The full variable domain, completed using reference TRBV9 and TRBJ2-3, is DSGVTQTPKHLITATGQRVTLRCSPRSGDLSVYWYQQSLDQGLQFLIQYYNGEERAKGNILERFSAQQFPDLHSELNLSSLELGDSALYFCASSVALAGLTDTQYFGPGTRLTVL.

For this clone: The sample carries other DNA sequences with the same CDR3. The chain is built from TRBV6-1 and TRBJ2-1; unclear D gene. This CDR3 spans 16 amino acids. Trimming took 3 bases from V and 0 from J, leaving 12 bases between them. Germline CDR1 is MNHNS and CDR2 is SASEGT. CDR3 nucleotide sequence: TGTGCCAGCAGTGAGGCGCGGATAAGCTCCTACAATGAGCAGTTCTTC. This translates into CASSEARISSYNEQFF.

The J gene is TRBJ1-2, the V gene TRBV7-9; 9 bases fit TRBD1. Germline CDR1 reads SEHNR; CDR2 reads FQNEAQ (reference sequence). The V segment lost 5 bases and the J segment 4 bases; nucleotides outside the gene matches: 8. CDR3 length: 15 residues. The CDR3 region has the DNA TGTGCCAGCAGCCACCGGGACAGGGAAAGCTATGGCTACACCTTC. Residues: CASSHRDRESYGYTF.

This chain uses TRBV6-4 with TRBJ2-3, with 13 nucleotides matching TRBD2. The CDR3 runs to 16 residues. V lost 4 bases to trimming and J lost 3 bases; unmatched junction nucleotides: 4. The germline V gene encodes CDR1 MRHNA and CDR2 SNTAGT. The CDR3 sequence: CASSALAGGQTDTQYF. The CDR3 DNA reads TGTGCCAGCAGTGCACTAGCGGGAGGGCAGACAGATACGCAGTATTTT.

This rearrangement joins TRBV28 to TRBJ2-7, with 7 bases lining up with TRBD1. Germline CDR1 and CDR2: MDHEN and SYDVKM. The CDR3 extends over 16 amino acids. V dropped 8 bases and J dropped 1; count of bases not matched to a gene: 14. CDR3 sequence reads: CASVPSGQPFSYEQYF. As DNA, the CDR3 is TGTGCCAGCGTGCCCTCGGGACAGCCTTTTTCCTACGAGCAGTACTTC.

J is TRBJ1-1 and V is TRBV4-2; perhaps TRBD1 as D (6 bases). Trimming shortened V by 0 bases and J by 1 base, and 12 bases separated the two germline ends. The CDR3 extends over 16 amino acids. Per germline, CDR1 LGHNA and CDR2 YNFKEQ. CDR3 region: CASSQDPQGWNTEAFF. The DNA of the CDR3 is TGTGCCAGCAGCCAAGATCCACAGGGTTGGAACACTGAAGCTTTCTTT.

V usage is TRBV6-6 and J usage is TRBJ1-4; 7 bases are shared with TRBD1. Per the germline V gene, CDR1 is MNHNY and CDR2 is SVGAGI (reference sequence). This CDR3 has 16 amino acids. V dropped 4 bases and J dropped 0; count of bases not matched to a gene: 5. This chain's CDR3 is CASSSTGATTNEKLFF. Here the CDR3 DNA reads TGTGCCAGCAGTTCCACAGGGGCCACAACTAATGAAAAACTGTTTTTT.

The V call is TRBV2, the J call TRBJ2-1; 9 bases match TRBD2. Germline V gene lookup returns CDR1 SNHLY and CDR2 FYNNEI. The CDR3 sequence is 15 residues long. Here the CDR3 reads CGLRAGGPLVNEQFF. For the CDR3, the DNA is TGTGGCCTACGGGCGGGAGGGCCCCTTGTCAATGAGCAGTTCTTC.

The chain couples TRBV7-9 to TRBJ2-7, with 10 bases fitting TRBD2. Germline V gene data show CDR1 as SEHNR and CDR2 as FQNEAQ (reference sequence). V lost 1 base to trimming and J lost 4 bases; unmatched junction nucleotides: 4. The CDR3 spans 15 residues. The CDR3 region has the DNA TGTGCCAGCAGCTTAGATTTAGCGGGGGGTTACGAGCAGTACTTC. Protein product: CASSLDLAGGYEQYF.

This chain connects TRBV7-9 to TRBJ1-2; tentatively, D is TRBD1 (5 bases). Germline CDR1 reads SEHNR; CDR2 reads FQNEAQ (reference sequence). CDR3 length: 14 amino acids. V was shortened by 5 bases and J by 5 bases, with 15 bases between the two germline ends. The CDR3 here is CASSPGNGPYGYTF. DNA for the CDR3: TGTGCCAGCAGCCCAGGGAACGGGCCGTATGGCTACACCTTC.

The chain uses TRBV7-9 and TRBJ1-5; 12 bases are a match to TRBD1. CDR1 is SEHNR, CDR2 FQNEAQ, per germline (reference sequence). J gave up 6 bases and V 5 bases, and 14 bases lay outside the gene matches. The CDR3 covers 18 residues. CDR3 DNA: TGTGCCAGCAGCGTGGGTCCGGGACAGGGGGCCGGCGGTCAGCCCCAGCATTTT. It specifies CASSVGPGQGAGGQPQHF.